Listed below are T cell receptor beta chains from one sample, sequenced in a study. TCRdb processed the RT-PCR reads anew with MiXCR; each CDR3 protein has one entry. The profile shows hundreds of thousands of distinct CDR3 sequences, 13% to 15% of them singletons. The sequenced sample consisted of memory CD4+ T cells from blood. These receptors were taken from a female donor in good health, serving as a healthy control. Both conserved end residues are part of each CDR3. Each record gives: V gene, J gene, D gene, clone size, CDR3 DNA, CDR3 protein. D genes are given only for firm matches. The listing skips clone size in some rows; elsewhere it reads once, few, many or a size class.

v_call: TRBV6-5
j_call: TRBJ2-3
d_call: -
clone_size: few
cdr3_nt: TGTGCCAACAGTCCCCCAGGAGATACGCAGTATTTT
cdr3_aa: CANSPPGDTQYF

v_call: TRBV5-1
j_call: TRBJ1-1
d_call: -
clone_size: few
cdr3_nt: TGCGCCAGCAGCTTGCTTGGGGGGCACACTGAAGCTTTCTTT
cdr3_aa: CASSLLGGHTEAFF

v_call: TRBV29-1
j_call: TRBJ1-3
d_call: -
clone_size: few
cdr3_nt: TGCAGCGTCGACTACGGGTCTGGAAACACCATATATTTT
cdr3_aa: CSVDYGSGNTIYF

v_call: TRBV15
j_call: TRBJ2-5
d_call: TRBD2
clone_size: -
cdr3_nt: TGTGCCACCAGCAGAACGGGACTAGCGGAGACCCAGTACTTC
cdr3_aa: CATSRTGLAETQYF

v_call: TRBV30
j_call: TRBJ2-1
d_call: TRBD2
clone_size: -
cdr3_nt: TGTGCCTGGAGCGTAGCGGGGGGAAGGAATGAGCAGTTCTTC
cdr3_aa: CAWSVAGGRNEQFF

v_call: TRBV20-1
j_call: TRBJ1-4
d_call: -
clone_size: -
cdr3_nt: TGCAGTGCCCCATCTAATGGGCGGAGGGCGGCTAATGAAAAACTGTTTTTT
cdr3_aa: CSAPSNGRRAANEKLFF

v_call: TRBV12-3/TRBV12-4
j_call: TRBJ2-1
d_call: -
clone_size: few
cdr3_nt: TGTGCCAGCAGGCCCTCCCGGGATTACAATGAGCAGTTCTTC
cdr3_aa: CASRPSRDYNEQFF

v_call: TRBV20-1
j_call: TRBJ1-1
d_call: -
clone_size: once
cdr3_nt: TGCAGTGCTATGCCGGGGAGCACTGAAGCTTTCTTT
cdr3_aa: CSAMPGSTEAFF

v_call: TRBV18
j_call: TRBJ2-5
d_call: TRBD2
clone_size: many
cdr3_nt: TGTGCCAGCTCACCTCTGGAACTAGCGTCCCAAGAGACCCAGTACTTC
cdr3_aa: CASSPLELASQETQYF

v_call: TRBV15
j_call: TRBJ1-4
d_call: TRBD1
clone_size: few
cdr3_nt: TGTGCCACCAGTACCGACAGGGGCGGTGAAAAACTGTTTTTT
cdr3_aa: CATSTDRGGEKLFF

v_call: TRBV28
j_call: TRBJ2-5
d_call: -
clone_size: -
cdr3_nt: TGTGCCAGCAGCATATCTAGCGCCCAAGAGACCCAGTACTTC
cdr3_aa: CASSISSAQETQYF

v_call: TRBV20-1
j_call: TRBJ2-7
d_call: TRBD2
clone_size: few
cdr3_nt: TGCAGTGCCTCCCCGGGGGGGTACGAGCAGTACTTC
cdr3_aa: CSASPGGYEQYF

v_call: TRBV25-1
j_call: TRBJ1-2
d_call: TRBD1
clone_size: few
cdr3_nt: TGTGCCAGCAGTTCCACTAGGACAGGGGGCTACACCTTC
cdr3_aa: CASSSTRTGGYTF

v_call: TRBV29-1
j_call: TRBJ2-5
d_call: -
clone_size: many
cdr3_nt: TGCAGCGTTTCGACTCTCCGCGGCGAGACCCAGTACTTC
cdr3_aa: CSVSTLRGETQYF

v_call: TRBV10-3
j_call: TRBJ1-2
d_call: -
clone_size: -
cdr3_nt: TGTGCCATCAGTGAAAACAGTTTCTATGGCTACACCTTC
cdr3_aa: CAISENSFYGYTF